The clone carrying this TCR beta chain was counted many times. What it binds is unknown. The data were obtained in a study of T cell repertoires in cytomegalovirus infection. Study conclusions and caveats: Using cumulative public TCR beta family frequency, the authors identified those who carried CMV together with the relevant HLA.

TCRdb recomputed calls from the reads with MiXCR, one row per CDR3 protein. The table records around 530,000 distinct CDR3 sequences, more than 25% of them present only once. This TCR derives from a human donor in good health (CMV status not recorded). Some clones in this sample may be carry-over from other donors' samples. Sample: PBMCs.

CDR3 sequence reads: CASSRGWDYGYTF. The CDR3 region has the DNA TGTGCCAGCAGCCGTGGTTGGGACTATGGCTACACCTTC. The chain combines TRBV7-2 with TRBJ1-2; no reliable D call. The V and J ends lost 5 bases and 3 bases respectively, with 10 bases between them. The germline V gene has CDR1 SGHTA and CDR2 FQGNSA. This CDR3 is built from 13 residues.